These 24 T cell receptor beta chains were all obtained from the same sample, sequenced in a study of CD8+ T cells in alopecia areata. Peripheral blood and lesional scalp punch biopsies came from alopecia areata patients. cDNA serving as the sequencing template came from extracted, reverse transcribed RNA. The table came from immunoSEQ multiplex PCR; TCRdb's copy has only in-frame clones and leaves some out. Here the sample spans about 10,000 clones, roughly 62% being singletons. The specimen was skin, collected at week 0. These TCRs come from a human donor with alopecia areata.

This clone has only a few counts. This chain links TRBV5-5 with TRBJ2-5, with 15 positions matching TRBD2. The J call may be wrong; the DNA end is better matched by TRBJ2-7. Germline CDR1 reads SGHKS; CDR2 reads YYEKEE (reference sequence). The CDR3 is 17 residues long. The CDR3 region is CASSPGTSGGYDYEQYF. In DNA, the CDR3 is TGTGCCAGCAGCCCCGGGACTAGCGGGGGGTATGACTACGAGCAGTACTTC.

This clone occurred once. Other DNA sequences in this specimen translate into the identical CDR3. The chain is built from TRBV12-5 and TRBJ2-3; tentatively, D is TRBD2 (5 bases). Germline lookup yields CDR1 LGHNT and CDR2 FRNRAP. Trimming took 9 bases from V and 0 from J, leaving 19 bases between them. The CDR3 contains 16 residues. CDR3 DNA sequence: TGTGCTAGCGGGATGAATTCTCCGACTAGCACAGATACGCAGTATTTT. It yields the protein CASGMNSPTSTDTQYF. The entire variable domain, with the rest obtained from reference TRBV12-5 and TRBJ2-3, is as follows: DARVTQTPRHKVTEMGQEVTMRCQPILGHNTVFWYRQTMMQGLELLAYFRNRAPLDDSGMPKDRFSAEMPDATLATLKIQPSEPRDSAVYFCASGMNSPTSTDTQYFGPGTRLTVL.

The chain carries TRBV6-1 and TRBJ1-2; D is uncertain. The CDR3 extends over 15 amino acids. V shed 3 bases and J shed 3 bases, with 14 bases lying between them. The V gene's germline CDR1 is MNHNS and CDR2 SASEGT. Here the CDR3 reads CASSDRKAEYYGYTF. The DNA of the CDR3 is TGTGCCAGCAGTGACAGAAAGGCAGAATACTATGGCTACACCTTC.

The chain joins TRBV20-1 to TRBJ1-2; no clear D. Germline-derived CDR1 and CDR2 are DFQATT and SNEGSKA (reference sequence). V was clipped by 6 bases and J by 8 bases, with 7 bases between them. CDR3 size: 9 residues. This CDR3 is CSANGGYTF. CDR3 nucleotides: TGCAGTGCGAATGGGGGCTACACCTTC.

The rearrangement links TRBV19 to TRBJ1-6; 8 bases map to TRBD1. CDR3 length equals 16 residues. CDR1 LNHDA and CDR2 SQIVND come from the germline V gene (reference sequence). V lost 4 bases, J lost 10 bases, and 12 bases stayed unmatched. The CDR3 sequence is CASSTGQGGLRSPLHF. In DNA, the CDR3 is TGTGCCAGTAGTACCGGACAGGGAGGATTGAGATCACCCCTCCACTTT.

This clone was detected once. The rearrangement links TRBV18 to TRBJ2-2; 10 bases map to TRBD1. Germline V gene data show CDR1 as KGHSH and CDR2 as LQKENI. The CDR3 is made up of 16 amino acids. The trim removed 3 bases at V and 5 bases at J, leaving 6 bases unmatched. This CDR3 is CASSPMTGGGTGELFF. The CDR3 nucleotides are TGTGCCAGCTCACCTATGACAGGGGGCGGAACCGGGGAGCTGTTTTTT.

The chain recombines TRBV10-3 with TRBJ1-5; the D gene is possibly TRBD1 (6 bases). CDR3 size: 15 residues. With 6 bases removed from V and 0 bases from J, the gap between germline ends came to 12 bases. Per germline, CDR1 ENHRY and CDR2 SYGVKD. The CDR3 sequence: CAISSGQNSNQPQHF. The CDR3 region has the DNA TGTGCCATCAGCTCAGGACAGAATAGCAATCAGCCCCAGCATTTT.

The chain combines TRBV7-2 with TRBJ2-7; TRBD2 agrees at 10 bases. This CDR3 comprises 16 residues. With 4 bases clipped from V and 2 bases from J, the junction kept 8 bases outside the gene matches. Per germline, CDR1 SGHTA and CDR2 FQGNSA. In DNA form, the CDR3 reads TGTGCCAGCAGCTCAACCTTCAGCGGGGGGGCCTACGAGCAGTACTTC. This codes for CASSSTFSGGAYEQYF. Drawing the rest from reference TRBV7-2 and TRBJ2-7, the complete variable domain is GAGVSQSPSNKVTEKGKDVELRCDPISGHTALYWYRQSLGQGLEFLIYFQGNSAPDKSGLPSDRFSAERTGGSVSTLTIQRTQQEDSAVYLCASSSTFSGGAYEQYFGPGTRLTVT.

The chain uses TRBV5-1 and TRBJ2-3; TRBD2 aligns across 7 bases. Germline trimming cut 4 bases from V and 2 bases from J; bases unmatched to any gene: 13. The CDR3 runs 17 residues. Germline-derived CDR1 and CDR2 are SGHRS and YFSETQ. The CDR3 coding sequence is TGCGCCAGCAGCCTCAAGGGGCGGGGGTCCTACACAGATACGCAGTATTTT. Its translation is CASSLKGRGSYTDTQYF.

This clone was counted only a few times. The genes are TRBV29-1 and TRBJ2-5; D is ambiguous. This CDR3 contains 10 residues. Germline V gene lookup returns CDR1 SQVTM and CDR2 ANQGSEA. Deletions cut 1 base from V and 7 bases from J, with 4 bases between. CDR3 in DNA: TGCAGCGTTGAAGTGTCGACCCAGTACTTC. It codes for CSVEVSTQYF.

The CDR3 nucleotides read TGCGCCAGCAGTCGATATTTGACCCTGCGGCGGGCCTACGAGCAGTACTTC. Encoded protein: CASSRYLTLRRAYEQYF. The chain uses TRBV23-1 and TRBJ2-7; TRBD2 might be the D (5 bases). TRBV23-1 is marked as an open reading frame, function uncertain. The length of the CDR3 is 17 residues. Deletions cut 4 bases from V and 2 bases from J, with 21 bases between.

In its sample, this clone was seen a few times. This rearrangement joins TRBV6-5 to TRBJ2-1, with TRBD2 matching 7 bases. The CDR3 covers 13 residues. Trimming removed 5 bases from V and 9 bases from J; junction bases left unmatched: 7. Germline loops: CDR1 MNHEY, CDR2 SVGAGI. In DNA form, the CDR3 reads TGTGCCAGCAGTAGGCTAGCGGAGATTGAGCAGTTCTTC. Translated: CASSRLAEIEQFF.

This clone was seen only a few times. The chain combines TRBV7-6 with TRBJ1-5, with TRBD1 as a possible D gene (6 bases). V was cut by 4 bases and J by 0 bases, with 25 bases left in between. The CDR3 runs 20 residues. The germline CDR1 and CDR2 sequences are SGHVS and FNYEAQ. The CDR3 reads CASSSAAGRGGPDSNQPQHF. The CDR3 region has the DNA TGTGCCAGCAGCTCCGCGGCCGGGCGGGGGGGGCCGGATAGCAATCAGCCCCAGCATTTT.

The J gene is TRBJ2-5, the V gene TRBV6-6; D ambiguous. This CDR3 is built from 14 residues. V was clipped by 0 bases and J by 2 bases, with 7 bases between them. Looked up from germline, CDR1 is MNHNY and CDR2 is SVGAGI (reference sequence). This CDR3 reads CASSYSQVQETQYF. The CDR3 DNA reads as TGTGCCAGCAGTTACTCCCAGGTTCAAGAGACCCAGTACTTC.

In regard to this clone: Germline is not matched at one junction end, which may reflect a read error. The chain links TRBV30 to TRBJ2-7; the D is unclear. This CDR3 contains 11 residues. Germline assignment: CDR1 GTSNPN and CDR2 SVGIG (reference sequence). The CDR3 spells CAWRSIAVSHF. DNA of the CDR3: TGTGCCTGGAGGAGTATAGCAGTATCGCACTTC.

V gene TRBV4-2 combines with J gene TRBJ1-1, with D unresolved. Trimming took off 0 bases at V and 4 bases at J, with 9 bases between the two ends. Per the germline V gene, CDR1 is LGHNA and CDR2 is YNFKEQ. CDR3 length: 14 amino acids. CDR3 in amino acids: CASSQDGEVTEAFF. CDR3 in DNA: TGTGCCAGCAGCCAAGATGGCGAAGTCACTGAAGCTTTCTTT.

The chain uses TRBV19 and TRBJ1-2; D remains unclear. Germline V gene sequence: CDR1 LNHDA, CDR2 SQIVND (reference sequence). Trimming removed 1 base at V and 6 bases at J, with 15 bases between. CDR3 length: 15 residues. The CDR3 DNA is TGTGCCAGTAGTATAGCTCCGGGCGGAGGCGATGGCTACACCTTC. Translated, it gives CASSIAPGGGDGYTF.

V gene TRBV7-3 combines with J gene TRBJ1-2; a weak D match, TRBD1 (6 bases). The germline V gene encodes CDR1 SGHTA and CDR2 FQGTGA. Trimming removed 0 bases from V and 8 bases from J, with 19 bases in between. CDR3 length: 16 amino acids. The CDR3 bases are TGTGCCAGCAGCTTAACACGGGGGGCGGCGACTTTGGGCTACACCTTC. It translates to CASSLTRGAATLGYTF.

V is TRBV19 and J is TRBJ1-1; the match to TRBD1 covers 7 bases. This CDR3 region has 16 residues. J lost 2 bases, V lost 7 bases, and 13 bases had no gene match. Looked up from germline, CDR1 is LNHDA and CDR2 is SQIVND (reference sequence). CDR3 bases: TGTGCCAGTAACAACGACAGGGTATCTCCCAACACTGAAGCTTTCTTT. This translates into CASNNDRVSPNTEAFF.

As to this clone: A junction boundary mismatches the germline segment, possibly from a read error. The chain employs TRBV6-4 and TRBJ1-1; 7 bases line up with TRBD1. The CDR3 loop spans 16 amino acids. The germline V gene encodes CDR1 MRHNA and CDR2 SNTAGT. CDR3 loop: CASSYSIQGSDSEAFF. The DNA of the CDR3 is TGTGCCAGCAGTTACTCGATACAGGGGAGCGATTCCGAAGCTTTCTTT.

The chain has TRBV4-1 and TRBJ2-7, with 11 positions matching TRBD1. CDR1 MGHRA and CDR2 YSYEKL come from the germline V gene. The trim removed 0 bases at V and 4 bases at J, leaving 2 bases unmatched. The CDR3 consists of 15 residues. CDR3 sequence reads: CASSQDRDRGYEQYF. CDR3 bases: TGCGCCAGCAGCCAAGACCGGGACAGGGGGTACGAGCAGTACTTC.

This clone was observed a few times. The CDR3: CASSLAGTKIPDTQYF. The CDR3, as DNA: TGCGCCAGCAGCTTGGCCGGGACTAAGATTCCAGATACGCAGTATTTT. The rearrangement joins TRBV5-1 to TRBJ2-3; 7 bases agree with TRBD2. The CDR3 consists of 16 residues. Looked up from germline, CDR1 is SGHRS and CDR2 is YFSETQ. V was clipped by 0 bases and J by 4 bases; unmatched bases: 8.

This CDR3 is CASSPDRESTDTQYF. Here the CDR3 DNA reads TGTGCCAGCAGCCCGGACAGGGAATCCACAGATACGCAGTATTTT. V usage is TRBV6-1 and J usage is TRBJ2-3; TRBD1 agrees at 8 bases. In germline, CDR1 is MNHNS, CDR2 SASEGT. The CDR3 covers 15 residues. Losses at the gene ends were 6 bases for V and 2 bases for J; bases not matched to a gene: 7.

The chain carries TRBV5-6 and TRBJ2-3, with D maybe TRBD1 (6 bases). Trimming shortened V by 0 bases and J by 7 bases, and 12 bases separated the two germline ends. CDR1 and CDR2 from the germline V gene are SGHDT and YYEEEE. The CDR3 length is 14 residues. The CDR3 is CASSLAVRGNTQYF. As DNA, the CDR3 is TGTGCCAGCAGCTTGGCCGTGAGGGGGAATACGCAGTATTTT.